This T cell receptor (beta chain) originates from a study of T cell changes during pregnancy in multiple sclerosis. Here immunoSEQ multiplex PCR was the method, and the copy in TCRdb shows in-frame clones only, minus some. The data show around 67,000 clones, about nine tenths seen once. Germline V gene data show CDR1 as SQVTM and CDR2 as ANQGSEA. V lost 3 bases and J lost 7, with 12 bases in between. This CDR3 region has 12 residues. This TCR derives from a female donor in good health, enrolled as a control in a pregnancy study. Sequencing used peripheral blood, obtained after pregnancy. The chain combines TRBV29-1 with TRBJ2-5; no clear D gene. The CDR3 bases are TGCAGCGTTGAGCAGACGTCAGGGACCCAGTACTTC. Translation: CSVEQTSGTQYF.